This T cell receptor beta chain emerged from a study of beta chain features in type 1 diabetes. Findings and caveats of the study: Sequencing used cDNA, and cells with high TCR expression could therefore be over-represented. Compared with healthy donors, patients appeared to share more similar naive, central memory and regulatory TCRB repertoires.

This clone was observed a few times. Its specificity is unknown. Trimming cost V 8 bases and J 5 bases; bases outside gene matches: 12. Germline V CDR1 and CDR2: MNHEY, SVGAGI. The CDR3 spans 15 residues. Expressed TCRB transcripts got sequenced, as all isolated RNA was reverse transcribed. Profiled with immunoSEQ multiplex PCR; TCRdb holds only in-frame clones, not every one. The sample gives fewer than 900,000 clones, about 17% of which show up once; 0.02% to 0.03% is in the top ten. CD4+ naive, central memory, regulatory and stem cell-like memory subsets were isolated by sorting on CD45RO/CCR7/CD25/CD127/CD95/CD27.

The chain has TRBV6-5 and TRBJ2-4; 7 bases line up with TRBD2. Specimen: naive CD4+ T cells from blood. The clonotype comes from a young woman in good health. The CDR3 here is CASRIGTTLQNIQYF. The CDR3 DNA follows: TGTGCCAGCCGAATAGGGACTACCCTTCAAAACATTCAGTACTTC.